This section outlines one TCR beta chain sequence together with its context. Its antigen is not identified. The data stem from a study of blood T cell dynamics during melanoma immunotherapy. At the level of the study: Standard first-line treatment here was pembrolizumab or nivolumab plus ipilimumab in metastatic melanoma. Study-wide points: Disease-control patients' PBMC repertoires became either more clonal or more diverse at W3.

Documented time point: week 3, after first cycle of checkpoint inhibitor. Disease control meant complete response, partial response or stable disease at 12 weeks. Patients had no prior systemic cancer treatment, immunosuppressants or other active cancers. The protocol was immunoSEQ multiplex PCR, while the TCRdb copy is restricted to in-frame clones and leaves out a portion. The sample has some 20,000 clones; about 90% are singletons. The material sequenced was blood, taken from a patient treated with checkpoint blockade. The TCR was taken from a human donor with melanoma.

CDR3 bases: TGTGCCAGCAGCTCGAGTTTGAACACTGAAGCTTTCTTT. Translation gives CASSSSLNTEAFF. The chain joins TRBV14 to TRBJ1-1; D remains unclear. V lost 5 bases and J lost 0, with 7 bases in between. The V gene's germline CDR1 is SGHDN and CDR2 FVKESK. This CDR3 spans 13 amino acids. The full variable domain, completed using reference TRBV14 and TRBJ1-1, is EAGVTQFPSHSVIEKGQTVTLRCDPISGHDNLYWYRRVMGKEIKFLLHFVKESKQDESGMPNNRFLAERTGGTYSTLKVQPAELEDSGVYFCASSSSLNTEAFFGQGTRLTVV.